Following are 20 T cell receptor beta chains from one sample sequenced in a study of CD4 T cells in relation to SARS-CoV-2 and coronaviruses (dated by TCRdb to the early 2020s). The library was obtained by the immunoSEQ multiplex PCR assay. TCRdb obtained this table from immuneACCESS and retained in-frame rearrangements with V and J assigned. These tables miss some clones; where compared with another copy, unresolved V genes account for less than half of the shortfall, and the remainder is unexplained. Within this sample are around 23,000 clones, with around 70% of them counted one time only. Of the sample, roughly 18% falls within the top ten clones. CD4+ T cells from unexposed donors were collected before the COVID-19 pandemic (2011-2018). After about 9 days of culture, CD4+ T cells were isolated with the EasySep CD4+ T cell isolation kit. No cognate antigen is known for these TCRs. Sequencing used CD4+ T cells from PBMCs, cultured in vitro. The receptors were gathered from a human donor in good health.

This chain uses TRBV2 with TRBJ2-2; TRBD1 aligns across 7 bases. The CDR3 is 15 amino acids. Germline CDR1 SNHLY, CDR2 FYNNEI. The junction had 6 bases not matched to a gene; V was cut back by 6 bases and J by 2 bases. CDR3 sequence: CASRPDRPNTGELFF. DNA for the CDR3: TGTGCCAGCAGACCGGACAGGCCTAACACCGGGGAGCTGTTTTTT.

In this sample, this clone turned up a few times. The chain joins TRBV5-1 to TRBJ2-1, with 11 bases fitting TRBD2. Looked up from germline, CDR1 is SGHRS and CDR2 is YFSETQ. This CDR3 contains 16 residues. J gave up 5 bases and V 0 bases, and 4 bases lay outside the gene matches. CDR3 DNA sequence: TGCGCCAGCAGCTTGGGTAGCGGGAGGGACGACAATGAGCAGTTCTTC. Translating it yields CASSLGSGRDDNEQFF. Full variable domain (rest looked up from reference TRBV5-1 and TRBJ2-1): KAGVTQTPRYLIKTRGQQVTLSCSPISGHRSVSWYQQTPGQGLQFLFEYFSETQRNKGNFPGRFSGRQFSNSRSEMNVSTLELGDSALYLCASSLGSGRDDNEQFFGPGTRLTVL.

The genes are TRBV12-5 and TRBJ1-5, with a weak D call TRBD1 (6 bases). Germline-derived CDR1 and CDR2 are LGHNT and FRNRAP. This CDR3 contains 15 residues. The V end was cut by 4 bases, the J end by 0 bases, with 10 bases between. CDR3 residues: CASGSGTSSNQPQHF. The CDR3, as DNA: TGTGCTAGTGGTTCCGGGACAAGTAGCAATCAGCCCCAGCATTTT.

The chain recombines TRBV2 with TRBJ2-1; D gene ambiguous. With 7 bases removed from V and 5 bases from J, the gap between germline ends came to 18 bases. The CDR3 contains 15 residues. CDR1 is SNHLY, CDR2 FYNNEI, per germline. The CDR3: CASILSGHGNNEQFF. As DNA, the CDR3 is TGTGCCAGCATTTTATCGGGCCATGGAAACAATGAGCAGTTCTTC.

The J gene is TRBJ2-1, the V gene TRBV5-1; 7 bases are a match to TRBD2. Germline trimming cut 6 bases from V and 0 bases from J; bases unmatched to any gene: 18. Germline V gene data show CDR1 as SGHRS and CDR2 as YFSETQ. The CDR3 runs 19 residues. CDR3 coding DNA: TGCGCCAGCACCAAATTATCACGGAGCGGGATAAGCTCCTACAATGAGCAGTTCTTC. Translating gives CASTKLSRSGISSYNEQFF.

This clone has a single count. In DNA form, the CDR3 reads TGCGCCAGCAGCTTGGCTGGGGGCTCTGGAAACACCATATATTTT. Translated: CASSLAGGSGNTIYF. V is TRBV5-1 and J is TRBJ1-3, with a weak D call TRBD1 (5 bases). Germline V gene data show CDR1 as SGHRS and CDR2 as YFSETQ. V was trimmed by 0 bases and J by 0 bases, leaving 7 bases between them. The CDR3 is made up of 15 amino acids.

The chain carries TRBV10-3 and TRBJ2-1; 9 bases match TRBD2. V lost 0 bases, J lost 8 bases, and 2 bases stayed unmatched. The CDR3 loop spans 14 amino acids. Germline V lookup: CDR1 ENHRY, CDR2 SYGVKD. The CDR3 sequence: CAISESAGGDEQFF. The DNA for the CDR3 is TGTGCCATCAGTGAGTCTGCGGGAGGGGATGAGCAGTTCTTC.

This clone was observed a few times. The J gene is TRBJ2-3, the V gene TRBV11-1, with 7 bases aligning to TRBD2. The CDR3 is 15 residues long. The germline V gene has CDR1 SGHAT and CDR2 FQDESV (reference sequence). Germline trimming cut 3 bases from V and 4 bases from J; bases unmatched to any gene: 7. CDR3 loop: CASSFWGGGADTQYF. In nucleotides, the CDR3 is TGTGCCAGCAGCTTCTGGGGGGGAGGAGCAGATACGCAGTATTTT. Complete variable domain (other parts from reference TRBV11-1 and TRBJ2-3): EAEVAQSPRYKITEKSQAVAFWCDPISGHATLYWYRQILGQGPELLVQFQDESVVDDSQLPKDRFSAERLKGVDSTLKIQPAELGDSAMYLCASSFWGGGADTQYFGPGTRLTVL.

The rearrangement uses TRBV19 and TRBJ2-4; D is possibly TRBD1 or TRBD2 (5 bases each). Germline CDR1 and CDR2: LNHDA and SQIVND (reference sequence). This CDR3 has 13 residues. The V end lost 3 bases, the J end lost 6 bases, and 9 bases lay between the germline ends. This CDR3 is CASSMGVLNIQYF. The CDR3 region has the DNA TGTGCCAGTAGTATGGGGGTTTTAAACATTCAGTACTTC.

This clone turned up a few times. This chain connects TRBV6-6 to TRBJ1-3, with no clear D. This CDR3 has 11 residues. V lost 5 bases and J 5 bases, leaving 4 bases between the germline ends. CDR1 is MNHNY and CDR2 is SVGAGI in the germline V gene (reference sequence). Written as DNA, the CDR3 is TGTGCCAGCAGTGTACGAAACACCATATATTTT. As protein: CASSVRNTIYF.

The CDR3 protein is CASSLGRLAGLNEQFF. CDR3 sequence (DNA): TGTGCCAGCAGCTTAGGCCGTCTAGCGGGACTTAATGAGCAGTTCTTC. The chain is built from TRBV11-3 and TRBJ2-1; 9 bases are shared with TRBD2. CDR3 length: 16 amino acids. V shed 1 base and J 7 bases; nucleotides not matched to a gene: 8. Germline CDR1 SGHNT, CDR2 YENEEA.

This clone was seen more than once but under ten times. The chain combines TRBV15 with TRBJ2-2; 8 nucleotides line up with TRBD2. Germline assignment: CDR1 LNHNV and CDR2 YYDKDF (reference sequence). Trimming cost V 4 bases and J 4 bases; bases outside gene matches: 11. The CDR3 length is 17 residues. Written as DNA, the CDR3 is TGTGCCACCAGCAATCCGAGCCGGGAGGGCCTCACCGGGGAGCTGTTTTTT. The encoded protein is CATSNPSREGLTGELFF.

This clone was seen once. The chain carries TRBV5-4 and TRBJ2-4, with 9 bases identical to TRBD2. CDR3 length: 18 amino acids. V was clipped by 0 bases and J by 0 bases; unmatched bases: 7. The V gene's germline CDR1 is SGHNT and CDR2 YYREEE (reference sequence). In nucleotides, the CDR3 is TGTGCCAGCAGCTTGGCGGCTAGCGGGACTCTAGCCAAAAACATTCAGTACTTC. It specifies CASSLAASGTLAKNIQYF. The full variable domain, rest sourced from reference TRBV5-4 and TRBJ2-4, is ETGVTQSPTHLIKTRGQQVTLRCSSQSGHNTVSWYQQALGQGPQFIFQYYREEENGRGNFPPRFSGLQFPNYSSELNVNALELDDSALYLCASSLAASGTLAKNIQYFGAGTRLSVL.

The gene calls are TRBV2 and TRBJ2-7, with D possibly TRBD2 on 5 matching bases. Per the germline V gene, CDR1 is SNHLY and CDR2 is FYNNEI. The CDR3 sequence is 13 residues long. Trimming left V 11 bases short and J 0 bases short, with 14 bases between. CDR3 nucleotide sequence: TGTGCCTTAAGTTGGAGGAGCTCCTACGAGCAGTACTTC. It codes for CALSWRSSYEQYF.

The V and J genes are TRBV6-5 and TRBJ1-5, with TRBD1 identical over 9 bases. J was trimmed by 6 bases and V by 6 bases; bases with no gene match: 6. The CDR3 is 14 amino acids. Germline V gene data show CDR1 as MNHEY and CDR2 as SVGAGI. CDR3 nucleotides: TGTGCCAGCAGGGGACAGGGTCGGGCTCAGCCCCAGCATTTT. Translated: CASRGQGRAQPQHF.

With regard to this clone: At one boundary the junction diverges from the germline segment, which might be a read error. The chain uses TRBV5-1 and TRBJ2-5; 9 positions agree with TRBD1. The CDR3 extends over 14 amino acids. Germline-derived CDR1 and CDR2 are SGHRS and YFSETQ. The CDR3 loop reads CASSVGQGQGTQYF. The DNA of the CDR3 is TGCGCCAGCAGCGTTGGACAGGGGCAAGGGACCCAGTACTTC.

CDR3 loop: CASSQERGNSGVPYEQYF. CDR3 bases: TGCGCCAGCAGCCAAGAAAGGGGCAATAGCGGGGTCCCCTACGAGCAGTACTTC. V and J are TRBV4-1 and TRBJ2-7; TRBD2 matches 8 bases. The junction had 12 bases not matched to a gene; V was cut back by 0 bases and J by 2 bases. Germline loops: CDR1 MGHRA, CDR2 YSYEKL. CDR3 length: 18 residues.

This clone was detected a few times. The chain combines TRBV19 with TRBJ2-1; TRBD2 matches at 11 bases. CDR1 and CDR2 (germline): LNHDA, SQIVND (reference sequence). The V gene end was trimmed by 4 bases and the J gene end by 8 bases; junction bases not matched to a gene: 10. The CDR3 has 16 amino acids. CDR3 sequence reads: CASSTILAGVHDEQFF. CDR3 coding DNA: TGTGCCAGTAGTACCATACTAGCGGGAGTGCACGATGAGCAGTTCTTC.

This chain joins TRBV6-4 and TRBJ1-5, with 7 bases that match TRBD1. Germline values: CDR1 MRHNA, CDR2 SNTAGT. V lost 10 bases, J lost 4 bases, and 22 bases stayed unmatched. The length of the CDR3 is 18 residues. The CDR3 is CATQTMSGRGPPNQPQHF. CDR3 nucleotides: TGTGCCACTCAAACCATGAGTGGTAGGGGGCCCCCAAATCAGCCCCAGCATTTT.

The chain carries TRBV7-2 and TRBJ2-2; D perhaps matches TRBD2 (5 bases). Between the trimmed V and J ends, which lost 5 bases and 6 bases, there was a span of 16 bases. Germline V CDR1 and CDR2: SGHTA, FQGNSA. The CDR3 extends over 15 amino acids. The CDR3 is CASSIRGSGSGELFF. CDR3 nucleotides: TGTGCCAGCAGCATTAGAGGGTCGGGGTCCGGGGAGCTGTTTTTT. The whole variable domain, remainder taken from reference TRBV7-2 and TRBJ2-2, is GAGVSQSPSNKVTEKGKDVELRCDPISGHTALYWYRQSLGQGLEFLIYFQGNSAPDKSGLPSDRFSAERTGGSVSTLTIQRTQQEDSAVYLCASSIRGSGSGELFFGEGSRLTVL.